Listed here is a single TCR beta chain. Its antigen is currently unknown. Losses at the gene ends were 3 bases for V and 0 bases for J; bases not matched to a gene: 10. CDR3 length: 18 amino acids. The germline gives CDR1 SGDLS, CDR2 YYNGEE. These data are taken from a study of T cells after posttransplantation cyclophosphamide. Study observations and caveats: Later blood repertoires were often dominated by clones from the donor CD8+ memory compartment. Blood and skin or GI T cell repertoires showed limited TRB overlap.

The data were produced by immunoSEQ multiplex PCR, yet TCRdb's version contains in-frame clones alone and is incomplete. The table lists approximately 26,000 clones, roughly 85% of them singletons. The related graft donor's blood sample was taken on the day of bone marrow donation. V usage is TRBV9 and J usage is TRBJ2-5; 11 bases align to TRBD2. The sample was PBMCs. The sequence was obtained from a man aged 45-60 years. Here the CDR3 reads CASSAGGTSGSYQETQYF. CDR3 DNA sequence: TGTGCCAGCAGCGCCGGTGGGACTAGCGGTTCTTACCAAGAGACCCAGTACTTC.